This T cell receptor beta chain comes out of a study of blood T cell repertoires in COVID-19. Generated by immunoSEQ multiplex PCR, the TCRdb table keeps only in-frame clones and is missing some. The table shows about 200,000 clones, with around 81% occurring only once. This CDR3 comprises 14 residues. Trimming took 8 bases from V and 13 from J, leaving 26 bases between them. Germline V gives CDR1 MNHEY, CDR2 SMNVEV (reference sequence). The study assigned cohorts using participant-reported clinical history. The chain joins TRBV27 to TRBJ1-1; D ambiguous. The specimen was PBMCs or T cells enriched from blood (not recorded which). The receptor's source is a woman aged 40 to 50 with acute COVID-19. CDR3 DNA: TGTGCCAGCTCCTTCAAGCGGGATTTGCCGATAGGTTTCTTT. It is translated as CASSFKRDLPIGFF.